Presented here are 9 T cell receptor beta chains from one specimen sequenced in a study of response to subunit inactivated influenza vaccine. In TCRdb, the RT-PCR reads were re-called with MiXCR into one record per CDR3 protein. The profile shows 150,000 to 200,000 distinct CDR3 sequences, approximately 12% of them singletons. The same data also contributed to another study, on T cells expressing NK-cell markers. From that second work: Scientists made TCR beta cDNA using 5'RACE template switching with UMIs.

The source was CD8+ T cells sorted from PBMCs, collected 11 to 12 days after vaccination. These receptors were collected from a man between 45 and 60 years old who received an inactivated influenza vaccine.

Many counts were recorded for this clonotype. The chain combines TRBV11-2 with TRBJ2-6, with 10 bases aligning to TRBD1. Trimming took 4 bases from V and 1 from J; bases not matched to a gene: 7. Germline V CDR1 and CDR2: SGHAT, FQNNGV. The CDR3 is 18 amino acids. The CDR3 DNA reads TGTGCCAGCAGCTCCAGGGACAGGGGTCCGTCTGGGGCCAACGTCCTGACTTTC. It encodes CASSSRDRGPSGANVLTF.

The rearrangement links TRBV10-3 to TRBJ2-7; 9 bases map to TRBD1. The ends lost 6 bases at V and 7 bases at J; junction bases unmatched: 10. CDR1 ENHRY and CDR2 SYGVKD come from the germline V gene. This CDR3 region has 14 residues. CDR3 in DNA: TGTGCCATCAGCCCGGGACAGGGTCCGCTAGAGCAGTACTTC. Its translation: CAISPGQGPLEQYF.

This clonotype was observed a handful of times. DNA for the CDR3: TGCGCCAGCAGCCAAGTTGGGGACAACACTGAAGCTTTCTTT. It codes for CASSQVGDNTEAFF. The chain combines TRBV4-1 with TRBJ1-1; D may be TRBD1 (5 bases). V gave up 1 base and J gave up 2 bases, with 8 bases separating them. In germline, CDR1 is MGHRA, CDR2 YSYEKL. This CDR3 region has 14 residues.

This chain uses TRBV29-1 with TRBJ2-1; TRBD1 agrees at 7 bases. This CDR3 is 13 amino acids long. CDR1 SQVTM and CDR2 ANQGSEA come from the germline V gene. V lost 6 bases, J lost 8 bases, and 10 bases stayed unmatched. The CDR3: CSVNRDRADEQFF. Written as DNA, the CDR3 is TGCAGCGTAAACCGTGACAGGGCCGATGAGCAGTTCTTC.

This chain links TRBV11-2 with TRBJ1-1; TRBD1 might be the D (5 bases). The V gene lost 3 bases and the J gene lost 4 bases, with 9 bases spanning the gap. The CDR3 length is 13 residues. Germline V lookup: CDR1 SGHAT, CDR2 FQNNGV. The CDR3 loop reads CASSFSGTTEAFF. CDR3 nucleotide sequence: TGTGCCAGCAGCTTCTCGGGGACCACTGAAGCTTTCTTT.

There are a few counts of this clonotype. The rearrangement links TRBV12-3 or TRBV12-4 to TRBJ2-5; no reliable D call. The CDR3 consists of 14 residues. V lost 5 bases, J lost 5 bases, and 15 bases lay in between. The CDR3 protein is CASSITWAGETQYF. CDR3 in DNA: TGTGCCAGCAGTATCACATGGGCTGGGGAGACCCAGTACTTC.

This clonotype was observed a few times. The CDR3 region is CASSSREGALNNEQFF. The CDR3 DNA follows: TGTGCCAGCAGTTCCCGGGAGGGGGCGCTTAACAATGAGCAGTTCTTC. V gene TRBV12-3 or TRBV12-4 combines with J gene TRBJ2-1, with D maybe TRBD2 (8 bases). The CDR3 covers 16 residues. Deletions cut 4 bases from V and 5 bases from J, with 18 bases between.

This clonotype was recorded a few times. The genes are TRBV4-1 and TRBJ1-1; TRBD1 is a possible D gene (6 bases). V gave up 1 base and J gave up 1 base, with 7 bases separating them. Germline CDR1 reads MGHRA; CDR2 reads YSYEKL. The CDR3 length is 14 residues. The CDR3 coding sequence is TGCGCCAGCAGCCAAGTGGGACAGAACACTGAAGCTTTCTTT. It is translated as CASSQVGQNTEAFF.

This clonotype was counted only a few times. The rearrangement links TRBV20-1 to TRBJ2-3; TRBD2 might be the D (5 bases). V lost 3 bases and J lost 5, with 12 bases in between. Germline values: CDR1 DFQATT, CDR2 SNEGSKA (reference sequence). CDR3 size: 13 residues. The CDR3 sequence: CSARDFPLDTQYF. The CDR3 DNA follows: TGCAGTGCTAGGGACTTTCCTCTAGATACGCAGTATTTT.